What follows are 21 T cell receptor beta chains derived from one specimen sequenced in a study of blood T cell repertoires in COVID-19 (dated by TCRdb to 2020 to 2021). The library was produced with the immunoSEQ multiplex PCR assay. The table was pulled from immuneACCESS by TCRdb, which kept in-frame rearrangements only. Such tables lose some clones; where checked, under half of the loss comes from unresolved V genes, and the rest has no known cause. A total of 400,000 or so clones appear in this sample, around 90% of them only once. The ten biggest clones cover 0.8% to 0.9% of the sample. Sequencing was performed on peripheral blood. The receptor source for this set is a man aged 18 to 35 with COVID-19, enrolled during active disease.

The rearrangement joins TRBV19 to TRBJ2-2; D might be TRBD1 (6 bases). Between the trimmed V and J ends, which lost 8 bases and 8 bases, there was a span of 21 bases. CDR1 LNHDA and CDR2 SQIVND come from the germline V gene (reference sequence). The CDR3 loop spans 15 amino acids. CDR3 amino acids: CASCPWTEWGGELFF. The CDR3 DNA reads TGTGCCAGTTGCCCTTGGACAGAATGGGGAGGGGAGCTGTTTTTT. Looking up the rest from reference TRBV19 and TRBJ2-2 gives the full variable domain: DGGITQSPKYLFRKEGQNVTLSCEQNLNHDAMYWYRQDPGQGLRLIYYSQIVNDFQKGDIAEGYSVSREKKESFPLTVTSAQKNPTAFYLCASCPWTEWGGELFFGEGSRLTVL.

In this sample, this clone turned up once. The chain is built from TRBV5-1 and TRBJ1-2; TRBD1 aligns across 10 bases. Germline loops: CDR1 SGHRS, CDR2 YFSETQ. The CDR3 is 17 amino acids. The V and J ends lost 0 bases and 9 bases, in that order; junction bases with no gene match: 14. The CDR3 loop reads CASSLAGNPGQGFRYTF. As DNA, the CDR3 is TGCGCCAGCAGCTTGGCCGGAAACCCGGGACAGGGGTTTCGCTACACCTTC. The variable domain in full, with the rest retrieved from reference TRBV5-1 and TRBJ1-2, is KAGVTQTPRYLIKTRGQQVTLSCSPISGHRSVSWYQQTPGQGLQFLFEYFSETQRNKGNFPGRFSGRQFSNSRSEMNVSTLELGDSALYLCASSLAGNPGQGFRYTFGSGTRLTVV.

The chain joins TRBV3-1 (or the pseudogene TRBV3-2) to TRBJ1-3, with D unresolved. Germline-derived CDR1 and CDR2 are LGHDT and YNNKEL (reference sequence). The CDR3 runs 14 residues. V lost 2 bases and J 0 bases, leaving 5 bases between the germline ends. For the CDR3, the DNA is TGTGCCAGCAGCCAATTAGACTCTGGAAACACCATATATTTT. This codes for CASSQLDSGNTIYF.

This chain uses TRBV3-1 (or the pseudogene TRBV3-2) with TRBJ2-3; maybe TRBD1 (5 bases). With 1 base removed from V and 6 bases from J, the gap between germline ends came to 14 bases. The germline CDR1 and CDR2 sequences are LGHDT and YNNKEL (reference sequence). The CDR3 totals 15 residues. In DNA, the CDR3 is TGTGCCAGCAGCCAAGGGGCAGGGCCAGGGGATACGCAGTATTTT. Translated: CASSQGAGPGDTQYF.

V and J are TRBV24-1 and TRBJ2-3; maybe TRBD2 (7 bases). Trimming removed 7 bases at V and 2 bases at J, with 9 bases between. The germline V gene has CDR1 KGHDR and CDR2 SFDVKD. The CDR3 covers 13 residues. The CDR3 DNA is TGTGCCACCAGGGGGGGGGCCACAGATACGCAGTATTTT. This encodes CATRGGATDTQYF.

The V gene is TRBV6-6, the J gene TRBJ2-1, with 9 bases fitting TRBD2. This CDR3 spans 19 amino acids. Germline V CDR1 and CDR2: MNHNY, SVGAGI (reference sequence). Germline trimming cut 5 bases from V and 6 bases from J; bases unmatched to any gene: 20. CDR3 residues: CASSPRRGVAGGTLNEQFF. The CDR3 region has the DNA TGTGCCAGCAGTCCACGCCGTGGGGTGGCGGGAGGGACCCTCAATGAGCAGTTCTTC.

This clone was observed a few times. This chain uses TRBV7-9 with TRBJ1-1; TRBD1 aligns across 9 bases. The CDR3 contains 15 residues. Germline values: CDR1 SEHNR, CDR2 FQNEAQ (reference sequence). Trimming removed 5 bases from V and 5 bases from J; junction bases left unmatched: 9. In DNA form, the CDR3 reads TGTGCCAGCAGCCCATGGACAGGGGCAGGAACTGAAGCTTTCTTT. This sequence encodes CASSPWTGAGTEAFF.

The V gene is TRBV12-3 or TRBV12-4, the J gene TRBJ1-1; the match to TRBD1 covers 8 bases. V was clipped by 6 bases and J by 7 bases; unmatched bases: 1. The CDR3 covers 11 residues. CDR3 protein: CASRDRGEAFF. The CDR3, as DNA: TGTGCCAGCAGAGACAGGGGTGAAGCTTTCTTT.

The rearrangement uses TRBV2 and TRBJ2-5; D perhaps matches TRBD2 (5 bases). This CDR3 spans 15 amino acids. Deletions cut 7 bases from V and 4 bases from J, with 19 bases between. Germline values: CDR1 SNHLY, CDR2 FYNNEI. The CDR3 DNA follows: TGTGCCAGCACCGGAGGTCCCTTAGAAGGAGAGACCCAGTACTTC. It translates to CASTGGPLEGETQYF.

This chain connects TRBV2 to TRBJ1-1, with TRBD1 as a possible D gene (5 bases). From germline, CDR1 is SNHLY and CDR2 FYNNEI. The CDR3 sequence is 15 residues long. With 0 bases removed from V and 5 bases from J, the gap between germline ends came to 13 bases. The CDR3 sequence is CASSEAGGRGTEAFF. Written as DNA, the CDR3 is TGTGCCAGCAGTGAAGCCGGGGGGAGAGGAACTGAAGCTTTCTTT.

This clone was observed a single time. This sequence joins TRBV4-1 and TRBJ2-7, with a tentative D call TRBD2 (6 bases). The V end lost 0 bases, the J end lost 7 bases, and 10 bases lay between the germline ends. The CDR3 runs to 13 residues. From germline, CDR1 is MGHRA and CDR2 YSYEKL. In DNA, the CDR3 is TGCGCCAGCAGCCAAGATCCAGGGAGGGAGCAGTACTTC. This codes for CASSQDPGREQYF.

The rearrangement joins TRBV25-1 to TRBJ2-5; TRBD1 aligns across 9 bases. From germline, CDR1 is MGHDK and CDR2 SYGVNS. The CDR3 is 15 residues long. V trimming: 4 bases; J trimming: 2 bases; junction bases outside the gene matches: 5. The CDR3 DNA is TGTGCCAGCAGTGCCCCCGGGACAGGGCAAGAGACCCAGTACTTC. This encodes CASSAPGTGQETQYF.

The chain joins TRBV5-1 to TRBJ1-6, with D perhaps matching TRBD1 (6 bases). Germline CDR1 SGHRS, CDR2 YFSETQ. Trimming left V 0 bases short and J 7 bases short, with 11 bases between. The CDR3 runs 15 residues. CDR3 DNA sequence: TGCGCCAGCAGCTTGGGAGGGGACACAAATTCACCCCTCCACTTT. Translation gives CASSLGGDTNSPLHF.

The V call is TRBV7-2, the J call TRBJ2-2, with D tentatively TRBD1 (6 bases). Germline V gives CDR1 SGHTA, CDR2 FQGNSA. The CDR3 runs 16 residues. V lost 5 bases to trimming and J lost 0 bases, with 13 bases between them. The CDR3 nucleotides are TGTGCCAGCAGCGCACAGGCAGGGGCGAACACCGGGGAGCTGTTTTTT. Amino acids: CASSAQAGANTGELFF.

V is TRBV6-5 and J is TRBJ1-1, with D possibly TRBD1 on 5 matching bases. V was clipped by 6 bases and J by 1 base, with 15 bases between them. The germline V gene encodes CDR1 MNHEY and CDR2 SVGAGI. The CDR3 consists of 15 residues. The CDR3 spells CASRKIGEANTEAFF. The DNA for the CDR3 is TGTGCCAGCAGAAAAATAGGGGAGGCGAACACTGAAGCTTTCTTT.

The chain uses TRBV7-3 and TRBJ2-7; a weak D match, TRBD1 (6 bases). The germline V gene encodes CDR1 SGHTA and CDR2 FQGTGA. Trimming shortened V by 3 bases and J by 4 bases, and 13 bases separated the two germline ends. The CDR3 extends over 14 amino acids. The CDR3 nucleotides read TGTGCCAGCAGCTTGACAGGAGAGTCGTACGAGCAGTACTTC. Amino acid sequence: CASSLTGESYEQYF.

The chain combines TRBV30 with TRBJ2-1; 9 bases align to TRBD2. CDR1 is GTSNPN and CDR2 is SVGIG in the germline V gene (reference sequence). The CDR3 contains 15 residues. V was clipped by 4 bases and J by 9 bases; unmatched bases: 13. In nucleotides, the CDR3 is TGTGCCTGGAACCACATAGCGGGAGTAACAAGTGAGCAGTTCTTC. Protein: CAWNHIAGVTSEQFF.

The table lists this clone with a count of one. The V and J genes are TRBV19 and TRBJ2-1, with TRBD2 matching over 9 bases. V shed 4 bases and J 0 bases; nucleotides not matched to a gene: 10. The germline gives CDR1 LNHDA, CDR2 SQIVND (reference sequence). The CDR3 totals 18 residues. The CDR3 protein is CASSTRRSSGSSYNEQFF. CDR3 DNA: TGTGCCAGTAGTACCCGCCGGAGTAGCGGGAGCTCCTACAATGAGCAGTTCTTC.

The rearrangement links TRBV19 to TRBJ2-1, with TRBD1 matching 7 bases. The CDR3 length is 18 residues. J was trimmed by 4 bases and V by 4 bases; bases with no gene match: 16. Germline V gives CDR1 LNHDA, CDR2 SQIVND (reference sequence). CDR3 residues: CASSTTLGTEYFYNEQFF. The DNA for the CDR3 is TGTGCCAGTAGTACCACCCTAGGGACAGAATATTTTTACAATGAGCAGTTCTTC. The full variable domain, rest sourced from reference TRBV19 and TRBJ2-1, is DGGITQSPKYLFRKEGQNVTLSCEQNLNHDAMYWYRQDPGQGLRLIYYSQIVNDFQKGDIAEGYSVSREKKESFPLTVTSAQKNPTAFYLCASSTTLGTEYFYNEQFFGPGTRLTVL.

The V and J genes are TRBV11-2 and TRBJ2-2; D is perhaps TRBD1 (6 bases). Germline lookup yields CDR1 SGHAT and CDR2 FQNNGV. Trimming removed 1 base from V and 5 bases from J, with 14 bases in between. The CDR3 is made up of 16 amino acids. The CDR3 sequence: CASSLVRGGRTGELFF. The CDR3 region has the DNA TGTGCCAGCAGCTTAGTAAGAGGGGGTCGGACCGGGGAGCTGTTTTTT.

The chain has TRBV13 and TRBJ1-1; the D gene is possibly TRBD1 (6 bases). Trimming took 5 bases from V and 1 from J, leaving 17 bases between them. The CDR3 is 16 amino acids. Germline V gene sequence: CDR1 PRHDT, CDR2 FYEKMQ (reference sequence). The CDR3 sequence is CASSLGWDMGNTEAFF. The CDR3 DNA reads as TGTGCCAGCAGCCTTGGGTGGGACATGGGGAACACTGAAGCTTTCTTT.